Listed below are T cell receptor beta chains from one sample, sequenced in a study of cytomegalovirus exposure and HLA in healthy donors. Sequencing was performed with immunoSEQ multiplex PCR; in TCRdb, only in-frame clones are kept and a portion is missing. The table records 150,000 or so clones, around 85% of them present only once. The specimen sequenced was PBMCs. The receptors here all came from a man over 45 in good health and CMV-seropositive. Both conserved end residues are part of each CDR3. A D gene is named only where the DNA matches it firmly. Only some rows state a clone size, as once, few, many or a class for expanded clones.

v_call	clone_size	d_call	j_call	cdr3_aa	cdr3_nt
TRBV19	-	TRBD1	TRBJ2-1	CASSILDRDNEQFF	TGTGCCAGTAGTATCCTGGACAGGGACAATGAGCAGTTCTTC
TRBV18	-	-	TRBJ1-2	CASSPKRDQSGYTF	TGTGCCAGCTCACCCAAGAGAGATCAATCAGGCTACACCTTC
TRBV11-2	once	TRBD1	TRBJ2-5	CASSRGQLKETQYF	TGTGCCAGCAGCCGGGGACAGCTAAAAGAGACCCAGTACTTC
TRBV28	-	TRBD1	TRBJ1-6	CASSPGQDPGSPLHF	TGTGCCAGCAGTCCCGGACAGGATCCGGGTTCACCCCTCCACTTT
TRBV4-1	-	-	TRBJ1-1	CASSPSGQMNTEAFF	TGCGCCAGCAGCCCCAGTGGACAGATGAACACTGAAGCTTTCTTT
TRBV18	-	TRBD2	TRBJ2-7	CASSPRTSGSYEQYF	TGTGCCAGCTCACCGAGGACTAGCGGGAGTTACGAGCAGTACTTC
TRBV30	-	-	TRBJ1-1	CAWSGGRGTVMNTEAFF	TGTGCCTGGAGTGGTGGCAGGGGCACCGTAATGAACACTGAAGCTTTCTTT
TRBV28	-	TRBD1	TRBJ2-1	CASRVEGASYNEQFF	TGTGCCAGCAGGGTCGAGGGGGCCTCCTACAATGAGCAGTTCTTC
TRBV11-3	-	TRBD2	TRBJ2-5	CASSLGTSGTQETQYF	TGTGCCAGCAGCTTAGGGACTAGCGGGACACAAGAGACCCAGTACTTC
TRBV30	-	TRBD1	TRBJ2-2	CAWGGQLNTGELFF	TGTGCCTGGGGGGGACAGCTGAACACCGGGGAGCTGTTTTTT
TRBV6-4	-	-	TRBJ2-6	CASSSFSGANVLTF	TGTGCCAGCTCCTCTTTCTCTGGGGCCAACGTCCTGACTTTC
TRBV2	-	-	TRBJ2-1	CASGLAYNEQFF	TGTGCCAGCGGACTGGCCTACAATGAGCAGTTCTTC
TRBV10-3	-	-	TRBJ1-5	CAIRDSSNQPQHF	TGTGCCATCAGGGACAGTAGCAATCAGCCCCAGCATTTT
TRBV30	-	TRBD1	TRBJ1-2	CAWSSLRQGGYGYTF	TGTGCCTGGAGCAGCCTTCGACAGGGCGGATATGGCTACACCTTC
TRBV9	once	TRBD2	TRBJ2-7	CASSPQMGRGLGEQYF	TGTGCCAGCAGCCCTCAAATGGGGAGGGGATTAGGCGAGCAGTACTTC
TRBV7-9	-	TRBD1	TRBJ2-5	CASSLTGAQETQYF	TGTGCCAGCAGCTTAACAGGGGCCCAAGAGACCCAGTACTTC
TRBV2	-	-	TRBJ2-7	CASSEMSIEDFSYEQYF	TGTGCCAGCAGTGAAATGTCCATCGAGGACTTCTCCTACGAGCAGTACTTC
TRBV5-1	-	TRBD1	TRBJ2-1	CASSWGQGYEQFF	TGCGCCAGCAGCTGGGGACAGGGGTATGAGCAGTTCTTC
TRBV5-4	-	TRBD2	TRBJ2-3	CASSPGRISGVSTDTQYF	TGTGCCAGCAGCCCGGGACGGATTAGCGGGGTCAGCACAGATACGCAGTATTTT
TRBV28	-	-	TRBJ2-3	CASRLPSGIPSTDTQYF	TGTGCCAGCAGACTCCCCTCCGGGATCCCTAGCACAGATACGCAGTATTTT
TRBV30	-	TRBD2	TRBJ2-3	CAWSVRGGTDTQYF	TGTGCCTGGAGTGTACGGGGGGGAACAGATACGCAGTATTTT
TRBV7-9	-	-	TRBJ2-3	CASRTPFSGSFTDTQYF	TGTGCCAGCAGAACCCCCTTTAGCGGATCCTTCACAGATACGCAGTATTTT
TRBV18	-	TRBD1	TRBJ2-3	CASSQDRGTDTQYF	TGTGCCAGCTCACAGGACAGGGGCACAGATACGCAGTATTTT
TRBV10-3	-	TRBD2	TRBJ2-7	CAIAKVSGNEQYF	TGTGCCATCGCAAAGGTTAGCGGGAACGAGCAGTACTTC
TRBV2	-	-	TRBJ1-4	CASRGAGYEKLFF	TGTGCCAGCAGAGGCGCCGGGTATGAAAAACTGTTTTTT
TRBV7-9	-	-	TRBJ1-5	CASGWGQSYSNQPQHF	TGTGCCAGCGGGTGGGGACAATCGTATAGCAATCAGCCCCAGCATTTT
TRBV6-7	-	-	TRBJ2-7	CASSSGGIYEQYF	TGTGCCAGCAGTAGTGGGGGGATCTACGAGCAGTACTTC
TRBV5-4	-	-	TRBJ2-5	CASSSDGSQETQYF	TGTGCCAGCAGCTCTGATGGCTCCCAAGAGACCCAGTACTTC
TRBV9	-	TRBD1	TRBJ1-2	CASSPGQGHYGYTF	TGTGCCAGCAGCCCCGGACAGGGCCACTATGGCTACACCTTC
TRBV11-3	-	TRBD2	TRBJ2-3	CASTNPSGGYPTDTQYF	TGTGCCAGCACCAACCCGAGCGGGGGATATCCCACAGATACGCAGTATTTT
TRBV10-3	-	-	TRBJ2-7	CAIGPPGTYEQYF	TGTGCCATCGGGCCCCCGGGGACCTACGAGCAGTACTTC
TRBV5-6	-	-	TRBJ2-7	CASSLAGGFGEQYF	TGTGCCAGCAGCTTGGCGGGGGGCTTCGGCGAGCAGTACTTC
TRBV9	-	TRBD2	TRBJ2-3	CASSGGGLAGRMLSTDTQYF	TGTGCCAGCAGCGGCGGAGGACTAGCGGGACGCATGCTAAGCACAGATACGCAGTATTTT
TRBV25-1	-	-	TRBJ2-7	CASRETVQATPSYEQYF	TGTGCCAGCAGGGAGACTGTACAGGCGACGCCGTCTTACGAGCAGTACTTC
TRBV6-1	-	-	TRBJ1-5	CASSDPRKSENQPQHF	TGTGCCAGCAGTGACCCTCGTAAGTCGGAGAATCAGCCCCAGCATTTT
TRBV9	-	-	TRBJ1-2	CASSTREGLNYGYTF	TGTGCCAGCAGCACCCGGGAGGGGCTTAACTATGGCTACACCTTC
TRBV6-5	-	-	TRBJ1-5	CASSWGRNQPQHF	TGTGCCAGCAGTTGGGGGCGCAATCAGCCCCAGCATTTT
TRBV18	-	-	TRBJ1-2	CASSLTLDSSYGYTF	TGTGCCAGCTCCCTGACGCTAGACAGCAGCTATGGCTACACCTTC
TRBV9	-	-	TRBJ1-2	CASSVEAGFYGYTF	TGTGCCAGCAGCGTAGAGGCAGGCTTCTATGGCTACACCTTC
TRBV5-4	-	TRBD1	TRBJ2-5	CASSQTYGQGAGKTQYF	TGTGCCAGCAGCCAGACGTATGGACAGGGGGCGGGGAAGACCCAGTACTTC
TRBV29-1	-	TRBD1	TRBJ2-1	CSVCRAGQGQKNEQFF	TGCAGCGTCTGTAGGGCGGGACAGGGCCAGAAAAATGAGCAGTTCTTC
TRBV6-6	once	TRBD2	TRBJ2-3	CASSSTRLAHTDTQYF	TGTGCCAGCAGTTCTACCAGACTAGCGCACACAGATACGCAGTATTTT
TRBV5-1	-	TRBD2	TRBJ2-2	CASSSDGLAGTGELFF	TGCGCCAGCAGCTCCGACGGACTAGCGGGCACCGGGGAGCTGTTTTTT
TRBV6-1	-	TRBD2	TRBJ2-1	CASSELSGMTYNEQFF	TGTGCCAGCAGTGAATTGAGCGGGATGACTTACAATGAGCAGTTCTTC
TRBV27	-	TRBD1	TRBJ1-1	CASRDRGRRDTEAFF	TGTGCCAGCAGGGACAGGGGGCGCCGGGACACTGAAGCTTTCTTT